This is a list of T cell receptor beta chains from one sample in a study of breast tumors, draining lymph nodes, adjacent tissues. TCRdb re-called the multiplex PCR reads through MiXCR, storing one row per CDR3 protein. Among some 200,000 distinct CDR3 sequences listed, approximately 30% were seen once. The sequenced sample consisted of axillary lymph node tissue. Receptors were obtained from a female donor with breast cancer. Some clones in this sample may be carry-over from other donors' samples. Both conserved end residues are part of each CDR3. Fields, in order: V gene, D gene, J gene, clone size, CDR3 DNA, CDR3 protein. D genes are given only for firm matches. Part of the rows lack a size; the others show once, few, many or a class for expanded clones.

TRBV4-1	TRBD2	TRBJ2-3	NA	TGCGCCAGCAGCCAAGATGGCCCCCCCCTTCGAGCGGGAGGGACAGATACGCAGTATTTT	CASSQDGPPLRAGGTDTQYF
TRBV5-5	NA	TRBJ2-5	many	TGTGCCAGCAGCTTGGAGGGTGAGAGCGAGACCCAGTACTTC	CASSLEGESETQYF
TRBV5-1	TRBD2	TRBJ2-3	many	TGCGCCAGCACCCCGAGTTACACTAGCGGGGGGTTCGCAGATACGCAGTATTTT	CASTPSYTSGGFADTQYF
TRBV11-2	TRBD2	TRBJ2-7	many	TGTGCCAGCAGCTTACAACGGACTAGCGGCTACGAGCAGTACTTC	CASSLQRTSGYEQYF
TRBV20-1	NA	TRBJ1-2	NA	TGCAGTGCTGACGCCAGGGTGAATGGCTCCACCTTC	CSADARVNGSTF
TRBV30	NA	TRBJ2-3	many	TGTGCCTGGAGTAGAACCACAGATACGCAGTATTTT	CAWSRTTDTQYF
TRBV11-2	TRBD1	TRBJ1-5	NA	TGTGCCAGCAGCCCAGGGGGGGAGACCCAGCATTTT	CASSPGGETQHF
TRBV29-1	TRBD2	TRBJ2-1	many	TGCAGCACTAGCGGGAGGGGCGACTCCTACAATGAGCAGTTCTTC	CSTSGRGDSYNEQFF
TRBV20-1	NA	TRBJ2-2	many	TGCAGTGCTAGAAGCGGGGAGGGGGCCGGGGAGCTGTTTTTT	CSARSGEGAGELFF
TRBV5-1	TRBD2	TRBJ2-3	NA	TGCGCCAGCAGCCTTCAAGCGGGGGGCAGGAGCACAGATACGCAGTATTTT	CASSLQAGGRSTDTQYF
TRBV19	TRBD2	TRBJ2-1	NA	TGTGCCAGTACCTCGGAGGGGATTAGCGGGAGCTCCTACAATGAGCAGTTCTTC	CASTSEGISGSSYNEQFF
TRBV19	TRBD1	TRBJ1-1	NA	TGTGCCAGTACCCGGACAGGCAACACTGAAGCTTTCTTT	CASTRTGNTEAFF
TRBV7-3	NA	TRBJ2-3	many	TGTGCCAGCAGCTTCGGGGGACCCGGGGACTATACGCAGTATTTT	CASSFGGPGDYTQYF
TRBV4-3	NA	TRBJ2-1	many	TGCGCCAGCAGCCAAGACCGGAGTTCCACCAATGAGCAGTTCTTC	CASSQDRSSTNEQFF
TRBV14	TRBD2	TRBJ2-5	many	TGTGCCAGCAGCCAATGGACTAGCGGGGCGAAAGAGACCCAGTACTTC	CASSQWTSGAKETQYF
TRBV11-2	NA	TRBJ1-6	many	TGTGCCAGCAGCTTAAGAGGGAGAAATTCACCCCTCCACTTT	CASSLRGRNSPLHF
TRBV7-2	NA	TRBJ2-1	many	TGTGCCAGCAGCCCAAGCCCGACAGGCCCCTACAATGAGCAGTTCTTC	CASSPSPTGPYNEQFF
TRBV9	NA	TRBJ2-1	many	TGTGCCAGCAGCGTAGGAGGCGGGCCCCCTGGGAATGAGCAGTTCTTC	CASSVGGGPPGNEQFF
TRBV20-1	TRBD1	TRBJ2-7	many	TGCAGTGCTAGAGATCCCCCCCGGGACAGGGGGAGATACGAGCAGTACTTC	CSARDPPRDRGRYEQYF
TRBV19	NA	TRBJ1-5	many	TGTGCCAGTACCCCCTCCCGACAGCTCTCTCAGCCCCAGCATTTT	CASTPSRQLSQPQHF
TRBV2	NA	TRBJ2-7	many	TGTGCCAGCAGTGATCGGGCGGGGGCAGTCTACGAGCAGTACTTC	CASSDRAGAVYEQYF
TRBV9	NA	TRBJ1-2	many	TGTGCCAGCAGCGTAGGGAATACAGGGATCTACACCTTC	CASSVGNTGIYTF
TRBV7-8	NA	TRBJ2-7	NA	TGTGCCAGCAGCCCCGAGAGGGCTGCACCCGAGCAGTACTTC	CASSPERAAPEQYF
TRBV10-3	NA	TRBJ1-3	once	TGTGCCATCAGCCGCGGGAAGGGGTCCATATATTTT	CAISRGKGSIYF
TRBV12-3/TRBV12-4	TRBD1	TRBJ2-1	many	TGTGCCAGCAGTTTCCCAGGGGGCAATGAGCAGTTCTTC	CASSFPGGNEQFF
TRBV5-8	NA	TRBJ2-5	many	TGTGCCAGCAGCTTGGTTTCCGGGAGAGGGGAGACCCAGTACTTC	CASSLVSGRGETQYF
TRBV2	NA	TRBJ1-2	few	TGTGCCAGCAGTGCTAGTCCCGGGACACGCCTTGACTATGGCTACACCTTC	CASSASPGTRLDYGYTF
TRBV5-5	NA	TRBJ2-3	many	TGTGCCAGCAGCCCCCGGCAGGGGAGCACAGATACGCAGTATTTT	CASSPRQGSTDTQYF
TRBV7-8	NA	TRBJ1-3	many	TGTGCCAGCAGCTTAGAGGGTTTCGCCTCTGGAAACACCATATATTTT	CASSLEGFASGNTIYF
TRBV6-1	NA	TRBJ2-7	few	TGTGCCAGCAGTGAAGCGCGCCAGGGGGGGGGAAAGGTGTACTTC	CASSEARQGGGKVYF
TRBV20-1	TRBD2	TRBJ2-2	NA	TGCAGTGCCAGTTGGGGCGGGGGGGCCAGTGACACCGGGGAGCTGTTTTTT	CSASWGGGASDTGELFF
TRBV20-1	NA	TRBJ2-1	few	TGCAGTGCTAGACTCCCGCGGGCGCCCGCGGGTGAGCAGTTCTTC	CSARLPRAPAGEQFF
TRBV10-2	NA	TRBJ2-5	many	TGCGCCAGCAGTGATACTAGCAGGGACGAGACCCAGTACTTC	CASSDTSRDETQYF
TRBV3-1	TRBD2	TRBJ2-1	few	TGTGCCAGCAGTACCAGCGGGGGAGGTAATGAGCAGTTCTTC	CASSTSGGGNEQFF
TRBV20-1	NA	TRBJ2-1	many	TGCAGTGCTAGGTGGCAGAGACAACCATTCTACAATGAGCAGTTCTTC	CSARWQRQPFYNEQFF
TRBV5-5	NA	TRBJ1-6	NA	TGTGCCGGCAGCTTCGCCCCAGACACAAATTCACCCCTCCGCTTT	CAGSFAPDTNSPLRF
TRBV12-3/TRBV12-4	NA	TRBJ2-7	many	TGTGCCAGCAGTCCCCAGGGGCCCCCGGTTGGCGAGCAGTACTTC	CASSPQGPPVGEQYF
TRBV20-1	TRBD1	TRBJ2-6	NA	TGCAGTGCTCGCGGACAGGGTTCGAACACTGAAGCTTTC	CSARGQGSNTEAF
TRBV5-8	TRBD1	TRBJ2-1	many	TGTGCCAGCAGCTTGAAGACAGGGGGAAATGAGCAGTTCTTC	CASSLKTGGNEQFF
TRBV9	TRBD1	TRBJ1-2	NA	TGTGCCAGCAGCGTAGGGGACAGCTCTCCCCGTGGCTCCACCTTC	CASSVGDSSPRGSTF
TRBV29-1	TRBD2	TRBJ2-5	NA	TGCAGCTTACCCGAGGCTAGCGGGAGGGCCGAGACCCAGTACTTC	CSLPEASGRAETQYF
TRBV6-1	TRBD1	TRBJ2-2	NA	TGTGCCAGCAGGGACAGGGGGCTAGGCACCGGGGAGCTGTTTTTT	CASRDRGLGTGELFF
TRBV20-1	TRBD1	TRBJ1-4	many	TGCAGTGCTAGCGACAGGGAAAGGACGTACAATGAAAAACTGTTTTTT	CSASDRERTYNEKLFF
TRBV6-1	NA	TRBJ1-2	many	TGTGCCAGCAGCCAGGTCTTAAGGCAGAACTATGGCTACACCTTC	CASSQVLRQNYGYTF